This TCR beta chain was identified in a study of blood T cell repertoires in COVID-19. Study background: T cells, B-cell-depleted T cells, or PBMCs provided the cDNA or gDNA that served as material.

V shed 5 bases and J shed 6 bases, with 16 bases lying between them. The germline V gene encodes CDR1 LNHNV and CDR2 YYDKDF (reference sequence). This CDR3 is 15 amino acids long. The assay was immunoSEQ multiplex PCR, and TCRdb's table has in-frame clones only and misses some. In the table there are 130,000 to 150,000 clones, 85% to 90% of which are singletons. The TCR originated in a man between 60 and 75 years old who had recovered from COVID-19. Material: PBMCs or T cells enriched from blood (not recorded which). The chain carries TRBV15 and TRBJ2-2, with a tentative D call TRBD2 (6 bases). Here the CDR3 DNA reads TGTGCCACCAGCGTACAGAACCCTAGCGCCGGGGAGCTGTTTTTT. Amino acid sequence: CATSVQNPSAGELFF. Full variable domain (outside the CDR3, taken from reference TRBV15 and TRBJ2-2): DAMVIQNPRYQVTQFGKPVTLSCSQTLNHNVMYWYQQKSSQAPKLLFHYYDKDFNNEADTPDNFQSRRPNTSFCFLDIRSPGLGDTAMYLCATSVQNPSAGELFFGEGSRLTVL.